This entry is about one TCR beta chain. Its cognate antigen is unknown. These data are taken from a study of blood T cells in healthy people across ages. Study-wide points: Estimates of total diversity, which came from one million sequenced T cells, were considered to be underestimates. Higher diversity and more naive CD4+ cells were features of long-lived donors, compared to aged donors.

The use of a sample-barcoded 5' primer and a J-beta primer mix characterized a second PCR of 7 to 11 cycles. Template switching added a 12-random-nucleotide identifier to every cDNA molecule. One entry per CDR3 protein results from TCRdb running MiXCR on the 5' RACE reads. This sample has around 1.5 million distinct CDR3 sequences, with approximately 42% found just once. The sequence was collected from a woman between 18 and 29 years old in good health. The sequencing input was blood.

DNA for the CDR3: TGCGCCAGCAGCCCCCGAGGGGGCGAACCCCTCCACTTT. Translating it yields CASSPRGGEPLHF. The J gene is TRBJ1-6, the V gene TRBV4-1; 7 nucleotides line up with TRBD1. CDR1 MGHRA and CDR2 YSYEKL come from the germline V gene. The CDR3 is made up of 13 amino acids. With V trimmed by 4 bases and J by 12 bases, 6 bases remained unmatched.